This T cell receptor (beta chain) is from a study of blood T cell repertoires in COVID-19. Study at large: Sites in the United States, Italy and Spain provided acute and convalescent COVID-19 samples. Sources were T cells, B-cell-depleted T cells, or PBMCs; the material itself was cDNA or gDNA.

Authors' analysis steps: Scientists estimated how many nucleated cells there were by amplifying reference gene primers. The protocol was immunoSEQ multiplex PCR, while the TCRdb copy is restricted to in-frame clones and leaves out a portion. Clone size and V and J calls were adopted from that table, with D and trimming inferred from the DNA. This table has tens of thousands of clones, less than 95% appearing once. Germline CDR1 is SGDLS and CDR2 is YYNGEE. V lost 2 bases, J lost 6 bases, and 17 bases lay in between. The CDR3 contains 16 residues. The Seattle patients joined while their infection was active and were tracked longitudinally afterward.

The TCR sequence derives from a man in his late teens or twenties with COVID-19, enrolled during active disease. The sample comprised peripheral blood. The rearrangement links TRBV9 to TRBJ2-2, with D perhaps TRBD2 (6 bases). CDR3 sequence reads: CASSVGGLMAAGELFF. CDR3 DNA: TGTGCCAGCAGCGTCGGGGGACTCATGGCTGCCGGGGAGCTGTTTTTT.